Listed below are T cell receptor beta chains from one sample, sequenced in a study of T cell repertoires in cytomegalovirus infection. TCRdb ran MiXCR on the reads and lists one entry per CDR3 protein. The sample holds about 920,000 distinct CDR3 sequences, 31% seen once. What these receptors recognize is not known. Specimen: cultured CD8+ T cells from PBMCs, collected from culture after CMV antigen stimulation. The receptor source for this set is a human donor in good health (CMV status not recorded). Some clones in this sample may be carry-over from other donors' samples. CDR3s include the opening cysteine and the closing phenylalanine or tryptophan. The D gene is left open where the match is weak. For some rows the clone size is stated as once, few or many, or as a class when expanded; others skip it.

d_gene: NA; abundance: NA; v_gene: TRBV7-8; j_gene: TRBJ1-4; CDR3nt: TGTGCCAGCAGTCGGGGGGGGGTAGGGGATGAAAAACTGTTTTTT; CDR3aa: CASSRGGVGDEKLFF
d_gene: NA; abundance: NA; v_gene: TRBV9; j_gene: TRBJ1-1; CDR3nt: TGTGCCAGCAGGGCCGACAAAGCTTTCTTT; CDR3aa: CASRADKAFF
d_gene: NA; abundance: NA; v_gene: TRBV10-3; j_gene: TRBJ2-2; CDR3nt: TGTGCCATCAGTGTAGACCCTAATTTGAACACCGGGGAGCTGTTTTTT; CDR3aa: CAISVDPNLNTGELFF
d_gene: TRBD1; abundance: few; v_gene: TRBV6-2/TRBV6-3; j_gene: TRBJ2-4; CDR3nt: TGTGCCAGCAGTCGACCAAGGGGGCTGGAGTCAACCAAAAACATTCAGTACTTC; CDR3aa: CASSRPRGLESTKNIQYF
d_gene: NA; abundance: NA; v_gene: TRBV7-9; j_gene: TRBJ2-1; CDR3nt: TGTGCCAGCAGCCCGCCGTTCTTC; CDR3aa: CASSPPFF
d_gene: NA; abundance: NA; v_gene: TRBV7-9; j_gene: TRBJ1-1; CDR3nt: TGTGCCAGCAGCCCCCGGACACATAGGAACACTGAAGCTTTCTTT; CDR3aa: CASSPRTHRNTEAFF
d_gene: NA; abundance: NA; v_gene: TRBV6-2/TRBV6-3; j_gene: TRBJ1-5; CDR3nt: TGTGCCAGCAGTTACGGGGTAGGAGACAATCAGCCCCAGCATTTT; CDR3aa: CASSYGVGDNQPQHF
d_gene: NA; abundance: NA; v_gene: TRBV24-1; j_gene: TRBJ1-2; CDR3nt: TGTGCCACCAGCAGGACTAACTATGGCTACACCTTC; CDR3aa: CATSRTNYGYTF
d_gene: NA; abundance: few; v_gene: TRBV12-3/TRBV12-4; j_gene: TRBJ1-1; CDR3nt: TGTGCCAGCAGGCTTGAGCTGAACACTGAAGCTTTCTTT; CDR3aa: CASRLELNTEAFF
d_gene: NA; abundance: NA; v_gene: TRBV7-9; j_gene: TRBJ1-1; CDR3nt: TGTGCCAACAGCTACGGACATAACACTGAAGCTTTCTTT; CDR3aa: CANSYGHNTEAFF
d_gene: TRBD2; abundance: few; v_gene: TRBV7-9; j_gene: TRBJ2-1; CDR3nt: TGTGCCAGCAGCCCGCTCGGACTAGCGGGGGGGTACAATGAGCAGTTCTTC; CDR3aa: CASSPLGLAGGYNEQFF
d_gene: TRBD2; abundance: NA; v_gene: TRBV19; j_gene: TRBJ2-7; CDR3nt: TGTGCCAGTAGTATGAGACTAGCGGGGAACTACGAGCAGTACTTC; CDR3aa: CASSMRLAGNYEQYF
d_gene: NA; abundance: NA; v_gene: TRBV6-1; j_gene: TRBJ1-2; CDR3nt: TGTGCCAGCCCTCTGCCCCCGTATGGCTACACCTTC; CDR3aa: CASPLPPYGYTF
d_gene: NA; abundance: NA; v_gene: TRBV12-3/TRBV12-4; j_gene: TRBJ2-7; CDR3nt: TGTGCCAGCAGGGGGGGGACAGGCCTCTCCTACGAGCAGTACTTC; CDR3aa: CASRGGTGLSYEQYF